The 30 T cell receptor beta chains below all came from one sample that was sequenced in a study of cytomegalovirus exposure and HLA in healthy donors. 60 Vbeta and 13 Jbeta primers were used in PCR. Method: immunoSEQ multiplex PCR; TCRdb's copy keeps in-frame clones and lacks some. The sample carries about 140,000 clones, around 80% recorded once. The source material was PBMCs. These receptors were collected from a male donor in good health and CMV-seronegative.

The V call is TRBV25-1, the J call TRBJ1-6; tentatively, D is TRBD1 (6 bases). The V and J ends lost 10 bases and 7 bases respectively, with 17 bases between them. The germline gives CDR1 MGHDK, CDR2 SYGVNS. This CDR3 spans 14 amino acids. CDR3 DNA: TGTGCCACCTTGGGGGACACATGGAATTCACCCCTCCACTTT. It is translated as CATLGDTWNSPLHF.

V usage is TRBV19 and J usage is TRBJ1-5, with TRBD1 matching over 11 bases. The CDR3 loop spans 17 amino acids. From germline, CDR1 is LNHDA and CDR2 SQIVND (reference sequence). Germline trimming cut 4 bases from V and 4 bases from J; bases unmatched to any gene: 9. CDR3: CASSTTGQGAWNQPQHF. CDR3 DNA sequence: TGTGCCAGTAGTACCACCGGACAGGGGGCTTGGAATCAGCCCCAGCATTTT.

This sequence joins TRBV6-1 and TRBJ1-2; TRBD1 matches 8 bases. This CDR3 spans 14 amino acids. Germline V lookup: CDR1 MNHNS, CDR2 SASEGT. Trimming at V came to 6 bases and at J to 6 bases, leaving 9 bases not matched to a gene. The CDR3 sequence is CASRDRDRSNGYTF. The DNA of the CDR3 is TGTGCCAGCAGGGACAGGGACCGGTCGAATGGCTACACCTTC.

The V and J genes are TRBV29-1 and TRBJ1-1; tentative D call: TRBD1 (5 bases). This CDR3 comprises 12 residues. Germline V lookup: CDR1 SQVTM, CDR2 ANQGSEA. The germline V and J ends were trimmed by 4 bases and 5 bases, with 11 bases remaining between them. The CDR3, as DNA: TGCAGCGTTGGGACTGGGGGGACTGAAGCTTTCTTT. Translation gives CSVGTGGTEAFF.

The chain links TRBV7-9 to TRBJ2-2; 7 bases are a match to TRBD1. V was pared by 5 bases and J by 5 bases, with 8 bases of the junction left unmatched. CDR3 length: 15 amino acids. In germline, CDR1 is SEHNR, CDR2 FQNEAQ (reference sequence). CDR3 loop: CASSPTGLSTGELFF. DNA for the CDR3: TGTGCCAGCAGCCCGACAGGGTTGAGTACCGGGGAGCTGTTTTTT.

This chain connects TRBV5-1 to TRBJ2-7, with D maybe TRBD1 (5 bases). This CDR3 spans 13 amino acids. CDR1 is SGHRS and CDR2 is YFSETQ in the germline V gene. The germline V and J ends were trimmed by 2 bases and 3 bases, with 9 bases remaining between them. CDR3 DNA: TGCGCCAGCAGCTTCGACAGTAGCTACGAGCAGTACTTC. Protein: CASSFDSSYEQYF.

The J gene is TRBJ1-2, the V gene TRBV10-3; possibly TRBD1 for D (6 bases). V lost 7 bases to trimming and J lost 2 bases, with 11 bases between them. Germline V gene data show CDR1 as ENHRY and CDR2 as SYGVKD. This CDR3 is built from 13 residues. The CDR3 loop reads CAINLDRNYGYTF. Written as DNA, the CDR3 is TGTGCCATCAACTTGGACAGAAACTATGGCTACACCTTC.

The chain carries TRBV2 and TRBJ2-5, with 9 positions matching TRBD2. J was trimmed by 4 bases and V by 5 bases; bases with no gene match: 14. The germline V gene encodes CDR1 SNHLY and CDR2 FYNNEI. The CDR3 contains 17 residues. CDR3 region: CASSQTRLAAQGETQYF. DNA of the CDR3: TGTGCCAGCAGTCAGACCAGACTAGCGGCCCAGGGAGAGACCCAGTACTTC.

In this sample, this clone turned up a few times. J is TRBJ2-5 and V is TRBV10-1; 9 nucleotides line up with TRBD1. The DNA end favors TRBJ2-7, so the J call may be wrong. From germline, CDR1 is WNHNN and CDR2 SYGVQD (reference sequence). The CDR3 is 14 residues long. The CDR3 loop is CASSTGTGTYEQYF. The CDR3 DNA follows: TGCGCCAGCAGCACCGGGACAGGGACCTACGAGCAGTACTTC.

The chain joins TRBV7-2 to TRBJ1-4, with no clear D. Germline V gives CDR1 SGHTA, CDR2 FQGNSA. The CDR3 is 13 residues long. Trimming took off 0 bases at V and 8 bases at J, with 7 bases between the two ends. CDR3 sequence reads: CASSLAFGEKLFF. CDR3 sequence (DNA): TGTGCCAGCAGCTTAGCATTCGGGGAAAAACTGTTTTTT.

The chain has TRBV7-2 and TRBJ1-1; D gene uncertain. Germline V gives CDR1 SGHTA, CDR2 FQGNSA. This CDR3 spans 15 amino acids. Between the trimmed V and J ends, which lost 5 bases and 1 base, there was a span of 14 bases. This CDR3 is CASSLLRIRNTEAFF. The CDR3 bases are TGTGCCAGCAGCCTACTGAGGATAAGGAACACTGAAGCTTTCTTT.

This clone was picked up a small number of times. V and J are TRBV6-1 and TRBJ1-2; tentatively, D is TRBD1 (5 bases). In germline, CDR1 is MNHNS, CDR2 SASEGT. V shed 1 base and J shed 4 bases, with 10 bases lying between them. The CDR3 covers 14 residues. In DNA, the CDR3 is TGTGCCAGCAGTGAAGACCCCAGGGTCTATGGCTACACCTTC. This sequence encodes CASSEDPRVYGYTF.

V usage is TRBV27 and J usage is TRBJ2-5; 7 positions match TRBD2. CDR3 length: 13 amino acids. CDR1 is MNHEY, CDR2 SMNVEV, per germline (reference sequence). The trim removed 5 bases at V and 4 bases at J, leaving 4 bases unmatched. CDR3 loop: CASSRAGRETQYF. For the CDR3, the DNA is TGTGCCAGCAGTCGAGCGGGGCGAGAGACCCAGTACTTC.

This clone was observed a few times. The chain links TRBV27 to TRBJ1-6; D uncertain. Between the trimmed V and J ends, which lost 4 bases and 7 bases, there was a span of 5 bases. This CDR3 has 12 residues. Germline V gene data show CDR1 as MNHEY and CDR2 as SMNVEV (reference sequence). DNA for the CDR3: TGTGCCAGCAGTTCCGGGAATTCACCCCTCCACTTT. Its protein product is CASSSGNSPLHF.

The chain couples TRBV19 to TRBJ1-5, with D possibly matching TRBD1 (6 bases). This CDR3 contains 15 residues. V dropped 3 bases and J dropped 0 bases, with 9 bases sitting between them. The germline CDR1 and CDR2 sequences are LNHDA and SQIVND (reference sequence). CDR3 DNA: TGTGCCAGTAGTATCCTGGACAGTAGCAATCAGCCCCAGCATTTT. Translating gives CASSILDSSNQPQHF.

The chain recombines TRBV5-1 with TRBJ2-5, with TRBD2 matching over 8 bases. V trimming: 0 bases; J trimming: 3 bases; junction bases outside the gene matches: 7. The CDR3 is 16 amino acids. Germline V gene data show CDR1 as SGHRS and CDR2 as YFSETQ. The CDR3 coding sequence is TGCGCCAGCAGCTTGGAGGGTTTAGCGGGGAAAGAGACCCAGTACTTC. As protein: CASSLEGLAGKETQYF.

The CDR3 here is CASSLEGSRWTEAFF. CDR3 DNA sequence: TGTGCCAGCAGTTTGGAGGGGAGTCGCTGGACTGAAGCTTTCTTT. This chain links TRBV28 with TRBJ1-1, with D possibly matching TRBD1 (5 bases). The CDR3 spans 15 residues. Germline-derived CDR1 and CDR2 are MDHEN and SYDVKM. V gave up 3 bases and J gave up 5 bases, with 16 bases separating them.

The V call is TRBV11-2, the J call TRBJ2-6; D is possibly TRBD2 (7 bases). V dropped 7 bases and J dropped 0 bases, with 19 bases sitting between them. Germline V gene data show CDR1 as SGHAT and CDR2 as FQNNGV. The CDR3 spans 18 residues. The CDR3 loop is CASNTRRGGSSGANVLTF. DNA for the CDR3: TGTGCCAGCAACACCCGTAGGGGGGGTAGCTCTGGGGCCAACGTCCTGACTTTC. The complete variable domain, with remaining parts taken from reference TRBV11-2 and TRBJ2-6, reads EAGVAQSPRYKIIEKRQSVAFWCNPISGHATLYWYQQILGQGPKLLIQFQNNGVVDDSQLPKDRFSAERLKGVDSTLKIQPAKLEDSAVYLCASNTRRGGSSGANVLTFGAGSRLTVL.

Written as DNA, the CDR3 is TGTGCCAGCAGCAACCTAGACAGGGGGAACAACTATGGCTACACCTTC. It is translated as CASSNLDRGNNYGYTF. J is TRBJ1-2 and V is TRBV5-4, with TRBD1 matching 9 bases. The ends lost 4 bases at V and 2 bases at J; junction bases unmatched: 9. The CDR3 runs 16 residues. Germline V gene sequence: CDR1 SGHNT, CDR2 YYREEE (reference sequence).

The chain uses TRBV5-1 and TRBJ1-2; D ambiguous. This CDR3 is built from 17 residues. V was shortened by 0 bases and J by 7 bases, with 22 bases between the two germline ends. CDR1 is SGHRS and CDR2 is YFSETQ in the germline V gene. The DNA for the CDR3 is TGCGCCAGCAGCTTGGCCAATCGATACAGCCCATACAGTGGCTACACCTTC. Its translation: CASSLANRYSPYSGYTF.

The chain is built from TRBV5-4 and TRBJ1-1, with D tentatively TRBD1 (6 bases). The germline V gene has CDR1 SGHNT and CDR2 YYREEE (reference sequence). This CDR3 region has 16 residues. Trimming stripped 4 bases from V and 4 bases from J, with 20 bases between. The CDR3 spells CASSPPTGTGSTEAFF. In nucleotides, the CDR3 is TGTGCCAGCAGCCCACCGACAGGTACGGGTAGCACTGAAGCTTTCTTT.

This clone turned up a few times. The chain uses TRBV11-2 and TRBJ1-2, with D unresolved. The CDR3 consists of 16 residues. The germline CDR1 and CDR2 sequences are SGHAT and FQNNGV. Trimming removed 6 bases at V and 1 base at J, with 18 bases between. CDR3 DNA: TGTGCCAGCAGAAGGAGCTTCGGACGGGATAACTATGGCTACACCTTC. Amino acids: CASRRSFGRDNYGYTF.

The chain has TRBV27 and TRBJ1-2, with 7 bases fitting TRBD1. V lost 2 bases and J lost 7; bases outside the gene matches: 7. CDR1 is MNHEY, CDR2 SMNVEV, per germline (reference sequence). This CDR3 comprises 14 residues. CDR3: CASSLQGGFSGYTF. The CDR3 DNA sequence: TGTGCCAGCAGTTTACAGGGGGGCTTTAGTGGCTACACCTTC.

Written as DNA, the CDR3 is TGTGCCAGCAAAGGGCGCGGGGCATATAGCAATCAGCCCCAGCATTTT. Translation gives CASKGRGAYSNQPQHF. V is TRBV6-6 and J is TRBJ1-5, with D tentatively TRBD1 (5 bases). Germline-derived CDR1 and CDR2 are MNHNY and SVGAGI (reference sequence). Trimming stripped 7 bases from V and 0 bases from J, with 16 bases between. This CDR3 region has 16 residues.

The rearrangement links TRBV2 to TRBJ2-7; 14 nucleotides agree with TRBD2. The CDR3 is 14 amino acids. From germline, CDR1 is SNHLY and CDR2 FYNNEI. Trimming at V came to 7 bases and at J to 12 bases, leaving 11 bases not matched to a gene. The CDR3 DNA reads TGTGCCAGCATGATAGGACTAGCGGGGGGAATATGGTACTTC. Translating it yields CASMIGLAGGIWYF.

The chain links TRBV19 to TRBJ1-5; perhaps TRBD1 as D (6 bases). CDR3 size: 13 residues. V lost 5 bases, J lost 5 bases, and 10 bases lay in between. Per the germline V gene, CDR1 is LNHDA and CDR2 is SQIVND (reference sequence). CDR3 DNA: TGTGCCAGTAGTGCGGACAGAGATCAGCCCCAGCATTTT. The encoded protein is CASSADRDQPQHF.

The chain couples TRBV7-3 to TRBJ1-2; 8 nucleotides align to TRBD1. With V trimmed by 5 bases and J by 8 bases, 7 bases remained unmatched. The CDR3 runs to 13 residues. The germline V gene has CDR1 SGHTA and CDR2 FQGTGA. The chain's CDR3 is CASSLQGGSGYTF. The CDR3 coding sequence is TGTGCCAGCAGCCTACAGGGGGGGAGCGGCTACACCTTC.

The CDR3 sequence is CASKQGYGEQYF. In DNA, the CDR3 is TGTGCCAGCAAACAGGGTTACGGCGAGCAGTACTTC. This chain links TRBV7-8 with TRBJ2-7, with D possibly TRBD1 on 6 matching bases. Trimming removed 7 bases from V and 6 bases from J, with 13 bases in between. Germline V CDR1 and CDR2: SGHVS, FQNEAQ. CDR3 length: 12 amino acids.

This chain joins TRBV2 and TRBJ2-7; TRBD1 matches at 8 bases. V trimming: 4 bases; J trimming: 6 bases; junction bases outside the gene matches: 8. Per the germline V gene, CDR1 is SNHLY and CDR2 is FYNNEI. The CDR3 has 14 residues. This chain's CDR3 is CASSGETGTGEQYF. CDR3 coding DNA: TGTGCCAGCAGTGGAGAGACAGGGACAGGCGAGCAGTACTTC.

V and J are TRBV5-4 and TRBJ2-5; 7 nucleotides line up with TRBD1. V shed 2 bases and J 4 bases; nucleotides not matched to a gene: 8. The CDR3 has 15 residues. Germline values: CDR1 SGHNT, CDR2 YYREEE (reference sequence). The CDR3 here is CASSFTGASAETQYF. CDR3 nucleotide sequence: TGTGCCAGCAGCTTTACAGGGGCAAGCGCAGAGACCCAGTACTTC.